This T cell receptor beta chain was sequenced during a study of T-cell memory formation after mild COVID-19. TCRdb re-derived calls from the 5' RACE reads in MiXCR, one entry per CDR3 protein. There are 450,000 to 650,000 distinct CDR3 sequences in the sample; about 22% occur only once, and approximately 8% lies in the top ten. The CDR3 is made up of 15 amino acids. V was pared by 5 bases and J by 2 bases, with 7 bases of the junction left unmatched. Germline lookup yields CDR1 SEHNR and CDR2 FQNEAQ (reference sequence). There are a few counts of this clonotype. The specimen was PBMCs or a T cell subset sorted from them (not recorded which). The receptor's source is an adult woman who had mild COVID-19 (a few samples of this study predate the infection). Cell type and time point are not known. This chain uses TRBV7-9 with TRBJ2-3; 7 nucleotides match TRBD2. The CDR3 sequence is CASSLTGGITDTQYF. The CDR3 DNA follows: TGTGCCAGCAGCCTCACCGGGGGGATCACAGATACGCAGTATTTT.